This T cell receptor (beta chain) was identified in a study of blood T cell repertoires in COVID-19. Per the germline V gene, CDR1 is SGHRS and CDR2 is YFSETQ. The CDR3 runs 16 residues. The germline V and J ends were trimmed by 1 base and 5 bases, with 16 bases remaining between them. Recruitment covered about 25 US areas and drew participants whose ages spanned roughly 18 to 90 years. The study assigned cohorts using participant-reported clinical history. In the authors' methods: Reference gene primer amplification gave estimated nucleated cell counts. Produced via immunoSEQ multiplex PCR; TCRdb's table is partial and in-frame only. From that table come the V and J calls and clone size; the DNA was used to work out D and trimming. The sample yields 200,000 to 300,000 clones, approximately 88% seen once.

The receptor's source is a woman younger than 45 with acute COVID-19. The sequencing input was PBMCs or T cells enriched from blood (not recorded which). The chain employs TRBV5-1 and TRBJ1-3; D is perhaps TRBD1 (5 bases). This chain's CDR3 is CASSLSAGGNRNTIYF. CDR3 bases: TGCGCCAGCAGCTTGTCGGCCGGGGGTAATAGAAACACCATATATTTT.